These 16 T cell receptor beta chains were all obtained from the same sample, sequenced in a study of cytomegalovirus exposure and HLA in healthy donors. Researchers ran the PCR with 60 Vbeta and 13 Jbeta primers. Only in-frame clones appear in the TCRdb table, and some are missing; sequencing was by immunoSEQ multiplex PCR. The table has approximately 180,000 clones, around 81% seen once. The sample was PBMCs. The receptors shown here come from a woman aged 25 to 45 in good health and CMV-seronegative.

V usage is TRBV5-1 and J usage is TRBJ1-1; tentatively, D is TRBD1 (5 bases). V was pared by 5 bases and J by 5 bases, with 19 bases between. Germline lookup yields CDR1 SGHRS and CDR2 YFSETQ. The CDR3 covers 15 residues. The CDR3 DNA follows: TGCGCCAGCAGTTATACAACCGGGACTAGAACTGAAGCTTTCTTT. Translation gives CASSYTTGTRTEAFF. The whole variable domain, remainder taken from reference TRBV5-1 and TRBJ1-1, is KAGVTQTPRYLIKTRGQQVTLSCSPISGHRSVSWYQQTPGQGLQFLFEYFSETQRNKGNFPGRFSGRQFSNSRSEMNVSTLELGDSALYLCASSYTTGTRTEAFFGQGTRLTVV.

The chain combines TRBV6-1 with TRBJ2-7, with D possibly being TRBD2 (6 bases). CDR1 and CDR2 from the germline V gene are MNHNS and SASEGT. The length of the CDR3 is 13 residues. Trimming shortened V by 3 bases and J by 2 bases, and 8 bases separated the two germline ends. This CDR3 is CASSDGLPYEQYF. In nucleotides, the CDR3 is TGTGCCAGCAGTGACGGACTACCCTACGAGCAGTACTTC.

The V gene is TRBV6-5, the J gene TRBJ2-3; 8 bases agree with TRBD2. J gave up 2 bases and V 6 bases, and 7 bases lay outside the gene matches. CDR3 length: 15 residues. Germline V gene lookup returns CDR1 MNHEY and CDR2 SVGAGI. The CDR3 DNA is TGTGCCAGCAGCCCTACTAGCGGCCACACAGATACGCAGTATTTT. It codes for CASSPTSGHTDTQYF.

The V call is TRBV28, the J call TRBJ1-1; 8 bases are shared with TRBD1. The length of the CDR3 is 14 residues. Trimming removed 2 bases from V and 1 base from J; junction bases left unmatched: 0. Germline V lookup: CDR1 MDHEN, CDR2 SYDVKM. CDR3 sequence (DNA): TGTGCCAGCAGTTTAGACAGGGGGAACACTGAAGCTTTCTTT. It encodes CASSLDRGNTEAFF.

This rearrangement joins TRBV28 to TRBJ2-2, with D possibly matching TRBD1 (5 bases). CDR1 and CDR2 from the germline V gene are MDHEN and SYDVKM. The CDR3 length is 15 residues. V was cut by 5 bases and J by 6 bases, with 16 bases left in between. The CDR3 region is CASSPATEPAGELFF. The CDR3 coding sequence is TGTGCCAGCAGTCCTGCGACAGAGCCTGCCGGGGAGCTGTTTTTT.

The genes are TRBV28 and TRBJ1-1; the match to TRBD1 covers 8 bases. There are 14 residues in the CDR3. CDR1 and CDR2 from the germline V gene are MDHEN and SYDVKM. With 3 bases clipped from V and 8 bases from J, the junction kept 8 bases outside the gene matches. CDR3 amino acids: CASSFWVGQGEAFF. DNA of the CDR3: TGTGCCAGCAGTTTCTGGGTCGGACAGGGCGAAGCTTTCTTT.

The V call is TRBV7-2, the J call TRBJ2-7, with 9 bases matching TRBD1. This CDR3 spans 14 amino acids. Germline V CDR1 and CDR2: SGHTA, FQGNSA. J was trimmed by 5 bases and V by 5 bases; bases with no gene match: 7. The CDR3 coding sequence is TGTGCCAGCAGCGTAACAGGGGGCGCAGACGAGCAGTACTTC. As protein: CASSVTGGADEQYF.

The chain joins TRBV28 to TRBJ2-5; 7 positions agree with TRBD1. The length of the CDR3 is 15 residues. V lost 1 base to trimming and J lost 2 bases; unmatched junction nucleotides: 4. Looked up from germline, CDR1 is MDHEN and CDR2 is SYDVKM. The CDR3 bases are TGTGCCAGCAGTTTATCCTCGACAGGGCAAGAGACCCAGTACTTC. Protein sequence: CASSLSSTGQETQYF.

V and J are TRBV6-4 and TRBJ1-2; 8 bases map to TRBD1. This CDR3 spans 16 amino acids. From germline, CDR1 is MRHNA and CDR2 SNTAGT. Trimming cost V 3 bases and J 4 bases; bases outside gene matches: 10. The CDR3 protein is CASSETGASLPYGYTF. In DNA, the CDR3 is TGTGCCAGCAGTGAGACAGGGGCCTCCCTCCCCTATGGCTACACCTTC.

The chain links TRBV5-1 to TRBJ2-3, with a tentative D call TRBD2 (5 bases). Germline CDR1 and CDR2: SGHRS and YFSETQ. V was cut by 0 bases and J by 0 bases, with 8 bases left in between. CDR3 length: 15 residues. The CDR3 protein is CASSLEERSTDTQYF. The CDR3 DNA is TGCGCCAGCAGCTTGGAAGAGCGGAGCACAGATACGCAGTATTTT.

The V gene is TRBV7-3, the J gene TRBJ1-1; TRBD1 matches 10 bases. V shed 0 bases and J 4 bases; nucleotides not matched to a gene: 8. The V gene's germline CDR1 is SGHTA and CDR2 FQGTGA. The CDR3 covers 17 residues. As DNA, the CDR3 is TGTGCCAGCAGCTTAACAATGGGCGGACAGGGGGGCACTGAAGCTTTCTTT. Translation: CASSLTMGGQGGTEAFF.

The chain couples TRBV6-6 to TRBJ2-5, with TRBD1 identical over 7 bases. The J segment lost 3 bases and the V segment lost 4 bases, leaving 5 bases of the junction unmatched. Germline assignment: CDR1 MNHNY and CDR2 SVGAGI (reference sequence). The CDR3 contains 14 residues. This CDR3 reads CASSSPGTEETQYF. The DNA for the CDR3 is TGTGCCAGCAGTTCCCCTGGGACAGAAGAGACCCAGTACTTC.

The V and J genes are TRBV6-6 and TRBJ2-2; the match to TRBD2 covers 9 bases. The trim removed 4 bases at V and 7 bases at J, leaving 10 bases unmatched. This CDR3 is built from 16 residues. CDR1 is MNHNY and CDR2 is SVGAGI in the germline V gene (reference sequence). The CDR3 DNA reads TGTGCCAGCAGTTTCGGGATAGCGGGAGAAGGCGGGGAGCTGTTTTTT. It specifies CASSFGIAGEGGELFF.

The chain is built from TRBV5-8 and TRBJ2-5; D possibly corresponds to TRBD2 (5 bases). CDR1 and CDR2 from the germline V gene are SGHTS and YDEGEE. The CDR3 extends over 12 amino acids. Trimming stripped 5 bases from V and 4 bases from J, with 9 bases between. The CDR3 loop is CASRAGGETQYF. CDR3 DNA sequence: TGTGCCAGCAGAGCCGGAGGAGAGACCCAGTACTTC.

This clone has just one count. The rearrangement links TRBV7-9 to TRBJ2-7; 11 bases agree with TRBD2. V gave up 4 bases and J gave up 7 bases; unmatched junction bases: 9. The germline V gene encodes CDR1 SEHNR and CDR2 FQNEAQ (reference sequence). The CDR3 is made up of 15 amino acids. The CDR3 region is CASSSTTSGVGEQYF. For the CDR3, the DNA is TGTGCCAGCAGCTCAACGACTAGCGGGGTAGGGGAGCAGTACTTC.

The CDR3 reads CASSTPLGTGGEETQYF. CDR3 coding DNA: TGTGCCAGCAGCACCCCCCTCGGGACAGGGGGCGAAGAGACCCAGTACTTC. The chain couples TRBV28 to TRBJ2-5; 12 positions match TRBD1. The CDR3 runs to 17 residues. The V gene end was trimmed by 6 bases and the J gene end by 3 bases; junction bases not matched to a gene: 11. Germline V gene data show CDR1 as MDHEN and CDR2 as SYDVKM.